Listed here is a single T cell receptor (beta chain). Its antigen is unknown. The source of the sample is a study of cytomegalovirus exposure and HLA in healthy donors. This CDR3 is 12 amino acids long. Trimming cost V 5 bases and J 7 bases, with 8 bases left between them. The germline V gene has CDR1 MDHEN and CDR2 SYDVKM. Study conclusions and caveats: For TCR beta chains, V- and J-gene trimming was later linked to a missense DCLRE1C variant. Three chains tied to CMV proved CMV antigen-specific in vitro.

With 60 Vbeta and 13 Jbeta primers, the PCR was carried out. Profiling relied on immunoSEQ multiplex PCR, and the TCRdb table lists in-frame clones only, not all of them. The sample table sets out some 83,000 clones. V usage is TRBV28 and J usage is TRBJ1-4; tentative D call: TRBD1 (6 bases). Sequenced input: PBMCs. The clonotype comes from a woman aged 30 to 39 in good health and CMV-seronegative. DNA of the CDR3: TGTGCCAGCAGTCAGGGGAGTGAAAAACTGTTTTTT. Protein product: CASSQGSEKLFF.